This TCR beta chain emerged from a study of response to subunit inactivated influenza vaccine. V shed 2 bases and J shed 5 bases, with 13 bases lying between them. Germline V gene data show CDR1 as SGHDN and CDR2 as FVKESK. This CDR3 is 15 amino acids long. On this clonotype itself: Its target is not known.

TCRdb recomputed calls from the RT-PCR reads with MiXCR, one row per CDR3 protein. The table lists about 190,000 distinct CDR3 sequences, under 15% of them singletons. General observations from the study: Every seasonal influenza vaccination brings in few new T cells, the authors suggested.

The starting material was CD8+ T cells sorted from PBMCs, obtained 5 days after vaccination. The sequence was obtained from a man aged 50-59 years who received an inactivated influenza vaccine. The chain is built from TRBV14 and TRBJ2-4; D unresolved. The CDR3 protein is CASSQRLGVQNIQYF. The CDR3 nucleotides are TGTGCCAGCAGCCAACGGCTTGGGGTTCAAAACATTCAGTACTTC.